What follows is one TCR beta chain and its context. Trimming left V 5 bases short and J 2 bases short, with 15 bases between. Germline loops: CDR1 SGHTA, CDR2 FQGNSA. The CDR3 is 15 amino acids. How the authors handled the data: Nucleated cell number was recorded as an estimate derived from reference gene primer amplification. Method: immunoSEQ multiplex PCR; TCRdb's copy keeps in-frame clones and lacks some. V, J and clone size derive from that table, while D and trimming were established from the DNA sequence. Of fewer than 200,000 clones listed, 76% are singletons. The data belong to a study of blood T cell repertoires in COVID-19. At the level of the study: The samples span acute and convalescent COVID-19 from the United States, Italy and Spain. From T cells, B-cell-depleted T cells, or PBMCs came the material, which was cDNA or gDNA.

Specimen: peripheral blood. The receptor was isolated from a woman aged 45-65 years with active or convalescent COVID-19. The V and J genes are TRBV7-2 and TRBJ1-1; tentative D call: TRBD1 (5 bases). The CDR3 DNA reads TGTGCCAGCAGCCACGGGGGGAGTTCTAACACTGAAGCTTTCTTT. This translates into CASSHGGSSNTEAFF.